Following are 9 T cell receptor beta chains from one sample sequenced in a study of human T cells and chemical hapten exposure. TCRdb called the RACE reads again in MiXCR, with one record for every CDR3 protein. This sample yields about 98,000 distinct CDR3 sequences, of which more than 10% are seen a single time; approximately 3.4% belongs to the top ten. Time point described: pre-sensitization, week 0. Indicated treatment: therapeutic diphenylcyclopropenone sensitization with weekly scalp DPC. This sample comprised whole blood, obtained in connection with sensitization to the hapten diphenylcyclopropenone (DPC). The receptors shown here come from a woman aged 55-70 years with alopecia areata. Some clones in this sample may be carry-over from other donors' samples.

This clonotype was seen more than once but under ten times. V is TRBV7-6 and J is TRBJ2-7, with 8 bases lining up with TRBD1. J gave up 5 bases and V 5 bases, and 8 bases lay outside the gene matches. This CDR3 is built from 14 residues. Germline V CDR1 and CDR2: SGHVS, FNYEAQ. The CDR3: CASSGRDRRDEQYF. CDR3 in DNA: TGTGCCAGCAGCGGCCGGGACAGGCGGGACGAGCAGTACTTC.

The table lists this clonotype with many counts. This rearrangement joins TRBV15 to TRBJ1-1; tentative D call: TRBD1 (6 bases). V was shortened by 8 bases and J by 10 bases, with 20 bases between the two germline ends. This CDR3 is built from 13 residues. Looked up from germline, CDR1 is LNHNV and CDR2 is YYDKDF (reference sequence). The CDR3 DNA reads as TGTGCCACCGCCCTTACCGGGGGCGCTGTAGCTTTCTTT. Residues: CATALTGGAVAFF.

This clonotype was detected ten times or more. The rearrangement uses TRBV2 and TRBJ2-3; 7 positions agree with TRBD1. CDR1 SNHLY and CDR2 FYNNEI come from the germline V gene. CDR3 length equals 15 residues. The V and J ends lost 2 bases and 0 bases, in that order; junction bases with no gene match: 2. The DNA of the CDR3 is TGTGCCAGCAGTGAAAACAGGGGCAGCACAGATACGCAGTATTTT. Translating gives CASSENRGSTDTQYF.

This sequence joins TRBV7-9 and TRBJ2-3; TRBD2 matches at 8 bases. This CDR3 spans 15 amino acids. Per the germline V gene, CDR1 is SEHNR and CDR2 is FQNEAQ (reference sequence). V lost 2 bases, J lost 4 bases, and 5 bases stayed unmatched. CDR3 sequence: CASSLTGGQADTQYF. Here the CDR3 DNA reads TGTGCCAGCAGCTTAACGGGGGGGCAGGCAGATACGCAGTATTTT.

V and J are TRBV12-3 or TRBV12-4 and TRBJ2-7; D ambiguous. Trimming pared 6 bases from V and 6 bases from J, leaving 15 bases between. CDR3 length equals 13 residues. This CDR3 reads CASSSVYGFEQYF. In nucleotides, the CDR3 is TGTGCCAGCAGCTCGGTTTACGGGTTCGAGCAGTACTTC.

This clonotype was picked up a small number of times. The rearrangement uses TRBV6-2 or TRBV6-3 and TRBJ2-3; TRBD2 is a possible D gene (5 bases). Germline values: CDR1 MNHEY, CDR2 SVGEGT. CDR3 length equals 13 residues. V was pared by 6 bases and J by 6 bases, with 13 bases between. CDR3 residues: CASSLALADTQYF. CDR3 bases: TGTGCCAGCAGCCTCGCTTTAGCGGATACGCAGTATTTT.

There are a few counts of this clonotype. The chain has TRBV6-5 and TRBJ2-1, with 13 bases identical to TRBD2. CDR1 and CDR2 from the germline V gene are MNHEY and SVGAGI. The V gene end was trimmed by 6 bases and the J gene end by 10 bases; junction bases not matched to a gene: 3. The CDR3 spans 13 residues. This chain's CDR3 is CASSQGLAGEQFF. The CDR3 DNA follows: TGTGCCAGCAGCCAGGGACTAGCGGGGGAGCAGTTCTTC.

This clonotype was detected a few times. V gene TRBV2 combines with J gene TRBJ2-5; D not certain. The CDR3 has 13 residues. Germline V CDR1 and CDR2: SNHLY, FYNNEI. The V end was cut by 5 bases, the J end by 11 bases, with 18 bases between. In DNA form, the CDR3 reads TGTGCCAGCAGTCCCTCCTCCCGGGCCTATCAGTACTTC. Its protein is CASSPSSRAYQYF.

The chain joins TRBV20-1 to TRBJ2-7; TRBD1 aligns across 11 bases. CDR1 DFQATT and CDR2 SNEGSKA come from the germline V gene (reference sequence). J gave up 4 bases and V 2 bases, and 4 bases lay outside the gene matches. This CDR3 has 14 residues. The CDR3 is CSARWDRGSYEQYF. The CDR3 DNA reads as TGCAGTGCTAGATGGGACAGGGGGTCGTACGAGCAGTACTTC.